Described below is a single TCR beta chain sequence and its context. Its antigen is undetermined. This sample is part of a study of human T cells and chemical hapten exposure. Study conclusions and caveats: Against controls, expanded TCRs gave rise to significantly more large CDR3 similarity clusters.

Each cDNA molecule in the library carried unique molecular identifiers. TCRdb fed the RACE reads into MiXCR, producing one record per CDR3 protein. The table records approximately 91,000 distinct CDR3 sequences, roughly 10% of them present only once. V dropped 2 bases and J dropped 0 bases, with 8 bases sitting between them. CDR1 is SGHNT, CDR2 YYREEE, per germline (reference sequence). CDR3 length equals 15 residues. As for time point: patch test 2, 6 weeks after DPC sensitization. The treatment denotes: therapeutic diphenylcyclopropenone sensitization with weekly scalp DPC. Sequenced material: whole blood, taken in connection with sensitization to the hapten diphenylcyclopropenone (DPC). This receptor was obtained from a man between 18 and 29 years old with alopecia areata. Some clones in this sample may be carry-over from other donors' samples. V gene TRBV5-4 combines with J gene TRBJ2-2; no clear D. The DNA of the CDR3 is TGTGCCAGCAGCTTAGACCGAACGAACACCGGGGAGCTGTTTTTT. It yields the protein CASSLDRTNTGELFF.